The source of this T cell receptor beta chain is a study of Ad26.COV2.S vaccination and SARS-CoV-2 variants. Findings and limits, study-wide: Vaccinees showed greater spike-specific TCR breadth than placebo recipients.

Treatment meaning: some 20 received Ad26.COV2.S at low or high dose, single or two shots; 5 received placebo; per-sample allocation not given. The investigators took samples on day 63 after the first vaccine or placebo injection. An Ad26 vector expressing Wuhan-strain SARS-CoV-2 spike constituted the vaccine. With respect to this clone: Antigen specificity is unknown.

Measured with immunoSEQ multiplex PCR; TCRdb has only the in-frame clones, and not every one. The table shows about 400,000 clones, with about nine tenths occurring only once. The sequencing here drew on peripheral blood, taken in a trial of Ad26.COV2.S vaccine versus placebo. The TCR was taken from a person aged 18-65 years who received the Ad26.COV2.S COVID-19 vaccine or a placebo.

The CDR3 spells CASSLNSDRGYEKLFF. The CDR3 DNA sequence: TGTGCCAGCAGCTTGAATTCGGACAGGGGATATGAAAAACTGTTTTTT. The gene calls are TRBV5-6 and TRBJ1-4; 9 bases agree with TRBD1. Per germline, CDR1 SGHDT and CDR2 YYEEEE. J was trimmed by 6 bases and V by 1 base; bases with no gene match: 7. CDR3 length: 16 residues.